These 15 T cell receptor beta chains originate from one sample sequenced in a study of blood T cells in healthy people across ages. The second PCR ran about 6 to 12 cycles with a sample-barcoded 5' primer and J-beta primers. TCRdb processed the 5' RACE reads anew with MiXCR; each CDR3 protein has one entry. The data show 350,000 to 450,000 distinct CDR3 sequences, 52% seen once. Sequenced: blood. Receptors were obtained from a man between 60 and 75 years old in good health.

The chain's CDR3 is CASSQGGDPFF. The CDR3 DNA reads TGTGCCAGCAGCCAAGGGGGGGACCCGTTCTTC. The gene calls are TRBV3-1 and TRBJ2-1, with D maybe TRBD2 (6 bases). Trimming removed 1 base from V and 15 bases from J, with 10 bases in between. The CDR3 consists of 11 residues. Germline V gene lookup returns CDR1 LGHDT and CDR2 YNNKEL (reference sequence).

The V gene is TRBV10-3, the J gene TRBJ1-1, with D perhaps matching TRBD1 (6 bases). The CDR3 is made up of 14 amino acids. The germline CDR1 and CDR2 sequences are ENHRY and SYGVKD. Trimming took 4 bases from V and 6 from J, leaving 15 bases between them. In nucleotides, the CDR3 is TGTGCCATCAGTGGGACAGTCCCGGGGGCTGAAGCTTTCTTT. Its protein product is CAISGTVPGAEAFF.

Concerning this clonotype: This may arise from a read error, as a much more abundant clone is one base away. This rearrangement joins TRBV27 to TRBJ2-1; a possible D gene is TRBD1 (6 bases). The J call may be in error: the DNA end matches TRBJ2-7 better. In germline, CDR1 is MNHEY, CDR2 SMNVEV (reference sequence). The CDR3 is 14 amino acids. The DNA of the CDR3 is TGTGCCAGCAGTTTAGGGGGCAGATACAATGAGCAGTACTTC. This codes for CASSLGGRYNEQYF.

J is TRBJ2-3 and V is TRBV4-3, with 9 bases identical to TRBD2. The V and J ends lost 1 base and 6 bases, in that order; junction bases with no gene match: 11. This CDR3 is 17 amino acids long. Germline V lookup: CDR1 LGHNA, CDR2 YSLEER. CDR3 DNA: TGCGCCAGCAGCCAAGGGTCTAGCGGGATTGGGACGGATACGCAGTATTTT. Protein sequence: CASSQGSSGIGTDTQYF.

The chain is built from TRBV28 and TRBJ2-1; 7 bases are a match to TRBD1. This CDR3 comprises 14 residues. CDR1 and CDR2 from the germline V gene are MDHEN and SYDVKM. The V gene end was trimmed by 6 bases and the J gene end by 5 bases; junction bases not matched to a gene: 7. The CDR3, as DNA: TGTGCCAGCAGCCCGGGACAGTTTAACAATGAGCAGTTCTTC. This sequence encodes CASSPGQFNNEQFF.

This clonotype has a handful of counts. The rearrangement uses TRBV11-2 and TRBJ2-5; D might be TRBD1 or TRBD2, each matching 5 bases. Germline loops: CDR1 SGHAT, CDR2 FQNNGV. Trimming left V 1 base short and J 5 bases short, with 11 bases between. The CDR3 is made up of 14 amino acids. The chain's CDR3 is CASSLVRGRETQYF. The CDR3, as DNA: TGTGCCAGCAGCTTAGTCCGGGGACGGGAGACCCAGTACTTC.

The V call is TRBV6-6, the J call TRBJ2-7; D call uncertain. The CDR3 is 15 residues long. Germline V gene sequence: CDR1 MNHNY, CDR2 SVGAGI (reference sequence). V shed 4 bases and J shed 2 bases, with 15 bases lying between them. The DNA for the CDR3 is TGTGCCAGCAGTTCCCCGGACCTGAGCCCCTACGAGCAGTACTTC. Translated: CASSSPDLSPYEQYF.

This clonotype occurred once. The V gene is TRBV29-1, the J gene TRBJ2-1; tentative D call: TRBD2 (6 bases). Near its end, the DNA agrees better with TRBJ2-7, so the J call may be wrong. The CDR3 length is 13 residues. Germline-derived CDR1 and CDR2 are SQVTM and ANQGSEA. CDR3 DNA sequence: TGCAGCGTTGAAGGGGTGGGGGGAGGCGAGCAGTACTTC. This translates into CSVEGVGGGEQYF.

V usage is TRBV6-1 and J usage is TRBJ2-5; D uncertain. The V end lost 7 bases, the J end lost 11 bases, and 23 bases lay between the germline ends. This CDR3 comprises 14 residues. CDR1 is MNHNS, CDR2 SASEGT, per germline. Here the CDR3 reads CASNKDQVINEQYF. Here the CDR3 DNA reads TGTGCCAGCAACAAGGACCAGGTTATAAATGAGCAGTACTTC.

The CDR3 DNA reads as TGCAGTGCTAGAGCCGTGGGACAGGGGGACTACGAGCAGTACTTC. This gives the protein CSARAVGQGDYEQYF. The J gene is TRBJ2-7, the V gene TRBV20-1; 11 nucleotides match TRBD1. CDR1 is DFQATT and CDR2 is SNEGSKA in the germline V gene (reference sequence). Trimming removed 1 base from V and 3 bases from J; junction bases left unmatched: 5. The CDR3 has 15 residues.

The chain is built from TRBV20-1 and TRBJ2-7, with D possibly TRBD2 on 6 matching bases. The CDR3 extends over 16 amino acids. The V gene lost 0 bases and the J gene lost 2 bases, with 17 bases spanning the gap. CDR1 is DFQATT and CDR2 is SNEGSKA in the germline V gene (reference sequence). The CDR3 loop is CSARDRALAPAYEQYF. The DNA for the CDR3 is TGCAGTGCTAGAGATCGGGCCCTAGCGCCCGCCTACGAGCAGTACTTC.

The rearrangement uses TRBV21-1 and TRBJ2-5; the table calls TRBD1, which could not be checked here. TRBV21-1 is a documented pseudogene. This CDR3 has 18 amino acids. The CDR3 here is CTSSKNGSTGEYQETQYF. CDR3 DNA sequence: TGTACCAGCAGCAAAAACGGTTCGACTGGGGAGTACCAAGAGACCCAGTACTTC.

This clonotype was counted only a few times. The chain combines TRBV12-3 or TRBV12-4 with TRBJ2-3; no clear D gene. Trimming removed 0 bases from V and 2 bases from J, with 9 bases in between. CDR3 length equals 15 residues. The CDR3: CASSLALPNTDTQYF. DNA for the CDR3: TGTGCCAGCAGTTTAGCGCTACCAAACACAGATACGCAGTATTTT.

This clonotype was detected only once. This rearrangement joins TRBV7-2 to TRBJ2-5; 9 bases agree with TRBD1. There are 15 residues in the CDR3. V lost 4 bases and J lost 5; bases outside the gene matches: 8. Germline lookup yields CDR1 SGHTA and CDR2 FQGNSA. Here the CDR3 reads CASSYQQGAQETQYF. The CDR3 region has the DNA TGTGCCAGCAGCTATCAACAGGGGGCACAGGAGACCCAGTACTTC.

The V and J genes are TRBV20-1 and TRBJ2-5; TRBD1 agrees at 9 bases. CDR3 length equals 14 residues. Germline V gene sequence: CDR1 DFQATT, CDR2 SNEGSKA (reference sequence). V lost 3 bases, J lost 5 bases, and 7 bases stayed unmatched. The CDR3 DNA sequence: TGCAGTGCTAGCAACAGGGGGCTCTGGGAGACCCAGTACTTC. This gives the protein CSASNRGLWETQYF.